The TCR beta chain under discussion was sequenced for a study of blood T cell repertoires in COVID-19. Background on the study: PBMCs, B-cell-depleted T cells, or T cells were the source of the cDNA or gDNA that made up the material.

Under the authors' procedure: Scientists estimated how many nucleated cells there were by amplifying reference gene primers. Profiled with immunoSEQ multiplex PCR; TCRdb holds only in-frame clones, not every one. V and J calls and clone size are those listed in that table; D and trimming were worked out from the DNA. Among about 370,000 clones, roughly 89% were seen once, and the ten largest hold about 1.7%. For recovered donors of Cohort 3, there were two negative PCRs, clearance, or symptom resolution. The CDR3 is 17 amino acids. Germline V gene sequence: CDR1 SGHRS, CDR2 YFSETQ. With V trimmed by 3 bases and J by 4 bases, 14 bases remained unmatched.

Sequenced sample: PBMCs or T cells enriched from blood (not recorded which). This clonotype originated in a woman in her twenties or thirties who had recovered from COVID-19. V gene TRBV5-1 combines with J gene TRBJ2-5; 8 bases are shared with TRBD1. The DNA of the CDR3 is TGCGCCAGCAGCTCCCTTCAATTGACAGGGGCGGTAGAGACCCAGTACTTC. Translation gives CASSSLQLTGAVETQYF.